These 11 T cell receptor beta chains were all obtained from the same sample, sequenced in a study of control samples from healthy donors and cancer patients. The protocol was immunoSEQ multiplex PCR, while the TCRdb copy is restricted to in-frame clones and leaves out a portion. The repertoire holds some 57,000 clones, with 85% to 95% as singletons. The sample was blood. All receptors come from a man aged 25-40 years in good health.

This chain joins TRBV5-4 and TRBJ1-2; 8 nucleotides match TRBD1. Unmatched junction bases numbered 6, after V lost 4 bases and J lost 4 bases. Looked up from germline, CDR1 is SGHNT and CDR2 is YYREEE (reference sequence). There are 14 residues in the CDR3. In nucleotides, the CDR3 is TGTGCCAGCAGCCTGGACAGGGAGGCCTATGGCTACACCTTC. Translation gives CASSLDREAYGYTF.

V gene TRBV7-2 combines with J gene TRBJ2-3, with 10 bases identical to TRBD2. V trimming: 5 bases; J trimming: 1 base; junction bases outside the gene matches: 3. This CDR3 has 15 amino acids. CDR1 is SGHTA, CDR2 FQGNSA, per germline. Here the CDR3 DNA reads TGTGCCAGCAGCGTGCTAGCGGGAGGCACAGATACGCAGTATTTT. Translated, it gives CASSVLAGGTDTQYF.

V usage is TRBV7-2 and J usage is TRBJ1-4, with D maybe TRBD1 (5 bases). This CDR3 comprises 15 residues. Germline V gene lookup returns CDR1 SGHTA and CDR2 FQGNSA. Trimming left V 1 base short and J 7 bases short, with 13 bases between. This chain's CDR3 is CASSLGLGGIEKLFF. CDR3 bases: TGTGCCAGCAGCTTAGGACTGGGGGGAATTGAAAAACTGTTTTTT.

V usage is TRBV27 and J usage is TRBJ2-7; TRBD1 matches at 9 bases. The CDR3 contains 14 residues. With V trimmed by 1 base and J by 6 bases, 4 bases remained unmatched. The germline CDR1 and CDR2 sequences are MNHEY and SMNVEV (reference sequence). The CDR3 reads CASSLYRGQGEQYF. The CDR3 nucleotides are TGTGCCAGCAGTTTATACAGGGGGCAGGGCGAGCAGTACTTC.

The gene calls are TRBV27 and TRBJ1-2; TRBD1 matches 12 bases. Per the germline V gene, CDR1 is MNHEY and CDR2 is SMNVEV (reference sequence). This CDR3 contains 16 residues. Unmatched junction bases numbered 6, after V lost 5 bases and J lost 2 bases. CDR3 protein: CASSPGTGGANYGYTF. In DNA, the CDR3 is TGTGCCAGCAGTCCCGGGACAGGGGGCGCAAACTATGGCTACACCTTC.

The chain employs TRBV27 and TRBJ1-5, with 7 bases matching TRBD1. This CDR3 is 15 amino acids long. Germline CDR1 is MNHEY and CDR2 is SMNVEV (reference sequence). The junction had 6 bases not matched to a gene; V was cut back by 6 bases and J by 1 base. The CDR3 sequence is CASRLGGGSNQPQHF. The CDR3 bases are TGTGCCAGCAGATTAGGAGGGGGCAGCAATCAGCCCCAGCATTTT.

The CDR3, as DNA: TGTGCCAGCAGCTGGACTAGCGGGAAGGGGGACATTCAGTACTTC. Its protein is CASSWTSGKGDIQYF. The rearrangement joins TRBV27 to TRBJ2-4; 12 bases fit TRBD2. The CDR3 is 15 amino acids. Germline loops: CDR1 MNHEY, CDR2 SMNVEV (reference sequence). With 6 bases clipped from V and 8 bases from J, the junction kept 8 bases outside the gene matches.

This chain links TRBV28 with TRBJ1-2, with D possibly being TRBD1 (6 bases). Deletions cut 8 bases from V and 1 base from J, with 11 bases between. This CDR3 spans 13 amino acids. CDR1 and CDR2 from the germline V gene are MDHEN and SYDVKM. The CDR3 sequence: CASEKQGNYGYTF. Written as DNA, the CDR3 is TGTGCCAGCGAAAAACAGGGTAACTATGGCTACACCTTC.

The V and J genes are TRBV15 and TRBJ2-3; D call uncertain. Germline-derived CDR1 and CDR2 are LNHNV and YYDKDF (reference sequence). This CDR3 spans 14 amino acids. Trimming removed 0 bases at V and 2 bases at J, with 6 bases between. Written as DNA, the CDR3 is TGTGCCACCAGCAGAGAAGGCCCCACAGATACGCAGTATTTT. This translates into CATSREGPTDTQYF.

V gene TRBV9 combines with J gene TRBJ1-1; D may be TRBD1 (6 bases). Germline values: CDR1 SGDLS, CDR2 YYNGEE. Trimming took 4 bases from V and 0 from J, leaving 22 bases between them. CDR3 size: 18 residues. CDR3 coding DNA: TGTGCCAGCAGCCCCCGCCCACCAGGACAGTACATGAACACTGAAGCTTTCTTT. Its translation is CASSPRPPGQYMNTEAFF.

The rearrangement uses TRBV7-9 and TRBJ1-6; D is unclear. The CDR3 contains 13 residues. From germline, CDR1 is SEHNR and CDR2 FQNEAQ (reference sequence). Trimming took 0 bases from V and 7 from J, leaving 4 bases between them. CDR3 loop: CASSLAMNSPLHF. The CDR3 DNA sequence: TGTGCCAGCAGCTTAGCTATGAATTCACCCCTCCACTTT.